These T cell receptor beta chains were read from a single sample in a study of blood T cell repertoires in COVID-19. Here immunoSEQ multiplex PCR was the method, and the copy in TCRdb shows in-frame clones only, minus some. Altogether 70,000 to 80,000 clones are present, around 86% being singletons, with the ten largest covering under 15%. The source material was peripheral blood. The receptors shown here come from a woman aged 55-69 years with acute or convalescent COVID-19. The CDR3 runs from the conserved cysteine through the conserved F or W. Each record gives: D gene, clone size, V gene, J gene, CDR3 protein, CDR3 DNA. D genes are given only for firm matches. Clone size is not always given. Where it is, it says once, few, many or a class for expanded clones.

d_gene: TRBD1
abundance: -
v_gene: TRBV7-9
j_gene: TRBJ1-4
CDR3aa: CASSRGQGGEKLFF
CDR3nt: TGTGCCAGCAGCCGCGGACAGGGCGGAGAAAAACTGTTTTTT

d_gene: -
abundance: -
v_gene: TRBV7-8
j_gene: TRBJ1-1
CDR3aa: CASSFSPDTEAFF
CDR3nt: TGTGCCAGCAGCTTTTCACCAGACACTGAAGCTTTCTTT

d_gene: -
abundance: -
v_gene: TRBV19
j_gene: TRBJ1-5
CDR3aa: CASSHPTDFNQPQHF
CDR3nt: TGTGCCAGTAGCCACCCGACAGACTTTAATCAGCCCCAGCATTTT

d_gene: TRBD2
abundance: once
v_gene: TRBV14
j_gene: TRBJ2-1
CDR3aa: CASSQDRGGSSYNEQFF
CDR3nt: TGTGCCAGCAGCCAAGATCGGGGGGGCTCTTCCTACAATGAGCAGTTCTTC

d_gene: TRBD2
abundance: -
v_gene: TRBV5-6
j_gene: TRBJ2-3
CDR3aa: CASSLAGGRADTQYF
CDR3nt: TGTGCCAGCAGCCTAGCGGGGGGGCGGGCAGATACGCAGTATTTT

d_gene: -
abundance: -
v_gene: TRBV2
j_gene: TRBJ1-1
CDR3aa: CASSEQSVNTEAFF
CDR3nt: TGTGCCAGCAGTGAGCAATCGGTGAACACTGAAGCTTTCTTT

d_gene: TRBD1
abundance: -
v_gene: TRBV6-5
j_gene: TRBJ2-3
CDR3aa: CASLQGGTDTQYF
CDR3nt: TGTGCCAGCCTCCAGGGGGGCACAGATACGCAGTATTTT

d_gene: -
abundance: -
v_gene: TRBV4-2
j_gene: TRBJ1-5
CDR3aa: CASSQGTDDGNQPQHF
CDR3nt: TGTGCCAGCAGCCAAGGGACTGACGATGGCAATCAGCCCCAGCATTTT

d_gene: TRBD1
abundance: medium-sized
v_gene: TRBV18
j_gene: TRBJ1-4
CDR3aa: CASSRRTGDPEKLFF
CDR3nt: TGTGCCAGCTCAAGGCGGACAGGGGATCCTGAAAAACTGTTTTTT

d_gene: -
abundance: once
v_gene: TRBV10-3
j_gene: TRBJ1-1
CDR3aa: CAISESRPGTNTEAFF
CDR3nt: TGTGCCATCAGTGAGTCGAGGCCGGGGACAAACACTGAAGCTTTCTTT

d_gene: TRBD1
abundance: few
v_gene: TRBV2
j_gene: TRBJ1-3
CDR3aa: CAASQGRTGNTIYF
CDR3nt: TGTGCCGCATCACAGGGGCGGACTGGAAACACCATATATTTT

d_gene: -
abundance: -
v_gene: TRBV25-1
j_gene: TRBJ2-3
CDR3aa: CASSETEFTQYF
CDR3nt: TGTGCCAGCAGTGAGACAGAATTCACGCAGTATTTT

d_gene: TRBD2
abundance: -
v_gene: TRBV5-1
j_gene: TRBJ2-3
CDR3aa: CASSPYGGLGTDTQYF
CDR3nt: TGCGCCAGCAGCCCCTACGGGGGACTAGGCACAGATACGCAGTATTTT

d_gene: -
abundance: -
v_gene: TRBV5-1
j_gene: TRBJ2-7
CDR3aa: CASSLWGDSSYEQYF
CDR3nt: TGCGCCAGCAGCTTGTGGGGGGATAGCTCCTACGAGCAGTACTTC

d_gene: TRBD2
abundance: -
v_gene: TRBV19
j_gene: TRBJ2-4
CDR3aa: CASNSLSGGASDIQYF
CDR3nt: TGTGCCAGTAATTCCCTGAGCGGGGGGGCCTCGGACATTCAGTACTTC

d_gene: TRBD1
abundance: -
v_gene: TRBV4-2
j_gene: TRBJ1-5
CDR3aa: CASSPGQGGDQPQHF
CDR3nt: TGTGCCAGCAGCCCTGGACAGGGGGGGGATCAGCCCCAGCATTTT

d_gene: TRBD1
abundance: -
v_gene: TRBV24-1
j_gene: TRBJ1-4
CDR3aa: CATSDSTGVEKLFF
CDR3nt: TGTGCCACCAGTGATTCTACAGGGGTTGAAAAACTGTTTTTT

d_gene: -
abundance: -
v_gene: TRBV7-8
j_gene: TRBJ2-1
CDR3aa: CASSLVLGGSYNEQFF
CDR3nt: TGTGCCAGCAGCTTAGTTTTGGGGGGATCCTACAATGAGCAGTTCTTC

d_gene: TRBD1
abundance: -
v_gene: TRBV7-8
j_gene: TRBJ2-3
CDR3aa: CASSSYGTGRNREDTQYF
CDR3nt: TGTGCCAGCAGCTCCTATGGGACAGGGAGGAATCGTGAAGATACGCAGTATTTT

d_gene: -
abundance: few
v_gene: TRBV5-1
j_gene: TRBJ1-2
CDR3aa: CASSLQGQGYGYTF
CDR3nt: TGCGCCAGCAGCTTGCAGGGGCAGGGGTATGGCTACACCTTC

d_gene: TRBD2
abundance: -
v_gene: TRBV3-1/TRBV3-2
j_gene: TRBJ2-5
CDR3aa: CASRGSGGAGETQYF
CDR3nt: TGTGCCAGCAGGGGGAGCGGGGGGGCTGGTGAGACCCAGTACTTC

d_gene: -
abundance: -
v_gene: TRBV19
j_gene: TRBJ1-1
CDR3aa: CASSIAGRGTEAFF
CDR3nt: TGTGCCAGTAGTATCGCGGGTCGAGGGACTGAAGCTTTCTTT

d_gene: -
abundance: -
v_gene: TRBV6-5
j_gene: TRBJ1-5
CDR3aa: CASSRAPGNQPQHF
CDR3nt: TGTGCCAGCAGCCGGGCCCCGGGGAACCAGCCCCAGCATTTT

d_gene: TRBD2
abundance: -
v_gene: TRBV28
j_gene: TRBJ2-7
CDR3aa: CASSPVAGGNYEQYF
CDR3nt: TGTGCCAGCAGCCCGGTAGCGGGGGGAAACTACGAGCAGTACTTC

d_gene: TRBD1
abundance: once
v_gene: TRBV27
j_gene: TRBJ2-7
CDR3aa: CASSLGTGESYEQYF
CDR3nt: TGTGCCAGCAGTTTGGGGACAGGGGAATCCTACGAGCAGTACTTC

d_gene: -
abundance: -
v_gene: TRBV29-1
j_gene: TRBJ2-3
CDR3aa: CSVAEGTSTDTQYF
CDR3nt: TGCAGCGTTGCGGAGGGGACTAGCACAGATACGCAGTATTTT

d_gene: -
abundance: -
v_gene: TRBV19
j_gene: TRBJ2-5
CDR3aa: CASSIIPQETQYF
CDR3nt: TGTGCCAGTAGTATAATCCCGCAAGAGACCCAGTACTTC

d_gene: -
abundance: once
v_gene: TRBV11-2
j_gene: TRBJ1-4
CDR3aa: CASSLVGGRAEKLFF
CDR3nt: TGTGCCAGCAGCTTAGTAGGGGGACGAGCCGAAAAACTGTTTTTT

d_gene: TRBD2
abundance: -
v_gene: TRBV3-1/TRBV3-2
j_gene: TRBJ2-7
CDR3aa: CASSPGLAGASYEQYF
CDR3nt: TGTGCCAGCAGCCCGGGACTAGCGGGGGCGTCCTACGAGCAGTACTTC

d_gene: TRBD2
abundance: few
v_gene: TRBV9
j_gene: TRBJ2-1
CDR3aa: CASSVDFVGGEQFF
CDR3nt: TGTGCCAGCAGCGTAGACTTCGTCGGGGGGGAGCAGTTCTTC

d_gene: -
abundance: -
v_gene: TRBV29-1
j_gene: TRBJ1-1
CDR3aa: CSASGHPNTEAFF
CDR3nt: TGCAGCGCGTCGGGACACCCGAACACTGAAGCTTTCTTT

d_gene: TRBD1
abundance: -
v_gene: TRBV5-1
j_gene: TRBJ1-4
CDR3aa: CASSPHRGEDEKLFF
CDR3nt: TGCGCCAGCAGCCCCCACAGGGGAGAAGATGAAAAACTGTTTTTT

d_gene: TRBD1
abundance: few
v_gene: TRBV5-6
j_gene: TRBJ2-7
CDR3aa: CASSAGTGGPYDYEQYF
CDR3nt: TGTGCCAGCAGCGCCGGGACAGGGGGCCCATATGACTACGAGCAGTACTTC

d_gene: -
abundance: -
v_gene: TRBV5-1
j_gene: TRBJ1-5
CDR3aa: CASSLEGQRGQPQHF
CDR3nt: TGCGCCAGCAGCTTGGAAGGACAAAGAGGACAGCCCCAGCATTTT

d_gene: -
abundance: -
v_gene: TRBV7-9
j_gene: TRBJ2-1
CDR3aa: CASRGGRVGHNEQFF
CDR3nt: TGTGCCAGCAGAGGCGGCAGGGTAGGGCACAATGAGCAGTTCTTC

d_gene: -
abundance: once
v_gene: TRBV3-1/TRBV3-2
j_gene: TRBJ1-5
CDR3aa: CASSQDSGVYSNQPQHF
CDR3nt: TGTGCCAGCAGCCAAGACAGTGGAGTTTATAGCAATCAGCCCCAGCATTTT

d_gene: -
abundance: -
v_gene: TRBV5-4
j_gene: TRBJ2-3
CDR3aa: CASSSGLPSTDTQYF
CDR3nt: TGTGCCAGCAGCTCGGGACTTCCTAGCACAGATACGCAGTATTTT

d_gene: -
abundance: -
v_gene: TRBV19
j_gene: TRBJ2-2
CDR3aa: CASRLSRVPTGELFF
CDR3nt: TGTGCCAGTAGGTTGAGCAGGGTCCCCACCGGGGAGCTGTTTTTT

d_gene: -
abundance: -
v_gene: TRBV6-5
j_gene: TRBJ2-7
CDR3aa: CASSYSSPYFYEQYF
CDR3nt: TGTGCCAGCAGTTACTCATCCCCCTATTTTTACGAGCAGTACTTC

d_gene: -
abundance: -
v_gene: TRBV27
j_gene: TRBJ1-4
CDR3aa: CASRREEFPNEKLFF
CDR3nt: TGTGCCAGCAGGCGGGAGGAGTTCCCTAATGAAAAACTGTTTTTT

d_gene: -
abundance: -
v_gene: TRBV2
j_gene: TRBJ1-5
CDR3aa: CASRSPDSGGQPQHF
CDR3nt: TGTGCCAGCCGGTCCCCGGACAGCGGGGGTCAGCCCCAGCATTTT

d_gene: TRBD2
abundance: -
v_gene: TRBV9
j_gene: TRBJ2-3
CDR3aa: CASSAGLADTDTQYF
CDR3nt: TGTGCCAGCAGCGCGGGACTAGCGGACACAGATACGCAGTATTTT

d_gene: TRBD1
abundance: -
v_gene: TRBV5-6
j_gene: TRBJ1-4
CDR3aa: CASSLSGQGNEKLFF
CDR3nt: TGTGCCAGCAGCTTGAGCGGACAGGGTAATGAAAAACTGTTTTTT

d_gene: -
abundance: -
v_gene: TRBV18
j_gene: TRBJ2-7
CDR3aa: CASSPRREAEQYF
CDR3nt: TGTGCCAGCTCACCAAGGAGGGAAGCGGAGCAGTACTTC

d_gene: -
abundance: -
v_gene: TRBV9
j_gene: TRBJ2-7
CDR3aa: CASSVGVSGEQYF
CDR3nt: TGTGCCAGCAGCGTAGGCGTTTCTGGCGAGCAGTACTTC

d_gene: TRBD1
abundance: -
v_gene: TRBV7-6
j_gene: TRBJ2-7
CDR3aa: CASSSRAGQGGSYEQYF
CDR3nt: TGTGCCAGCAGCTCCCGAGCTGGACAGGGGGGATCCTACGAGCAGTACTTC

d_gene: TRBD1
abundance: -
v_gene: TRBV9
j_gene: TRBJ2-7
CDR3aa: CASSVTGGYEQYF
CDR3nt: TGTGCCAGCAGCGTAACAGGGGGCTACGAGCAGTACTTC

d_gene: -
abundance: few
v_gene: TRBV27
j_gene: TRBJ2-2
CDR3aa: CASSQAGNTGELFF
CDR3nt: TGTGCCAGCAGTCAAGCGGGGAACACCGGGGAGCTGTTTTTT

d_gene: -
abundance: -
v_gene: TRBV4-1
j_gene: TRBJ2-3
CDR3aa: CASSHSPSSTDTQYF
CDR3nt: TGCGCCAGCAGCCACTCCCCCTCGAGCACAGATACGCAGTATTTT

d_gene: -
abundance: -
v_gene: TRBV18
j_gene: TRBJ1-3
CDR3aa: CASSQEGGSGNTIYF
CDR3nt: TGTGCCAGCTCACAGGAAGGGGGCTCTGGAAACACCATATATTTT

d_gene: -
abundance: -
v_gene: TRBV2
j_gene: TRBJ1-3
CDR3aa: CASSDSDSGNTIYF
CDR3nt: TGTGCCAGCAGTGACAGTGACTCTGGAAACACCATATATTTT

d_gene: TRBD2
abundance: -
v_gene: TRBV4-1
j_gene: TRBJ2-1
CDR3aa: CASSPWQVTSGGKNEQFF
CDR3nt: TGCGCCAGCAGCCCCTGGCAAGTTACTAGCGGGGGGAAAAATGAGCAGTTCTTC

d_gene: TRBD2
abundance: -
v_gene: TRBV3-1/TRBV3-2
j_gene: TRBJ2-1
CDR3aa: CASSQGAAGEDEQFF
CDR3nt: TGTGCCAGCAGCCAAGGGGCAGCGGGGGAGGATGAGCAGTTCTTC